These 20 T cell receptor beta chains originate from one sample sequenced in a study of blood T cell repertoires in COVID-19. Profiled with immunoSEQ multiplex PCR; TCRdb holds only in-frame clones, not every one. The repertoire holds around 80,000 clones, with roughly 78% as singletons. Source material: peripheral blood. The receptors stem from a woman in her 70s with acute or convalescent COVID-19.

V and J are TRBV19 and TRBJ2-2, with 9 bases lining up with TRBD1. The CDR3 consists of 13 residues. Trimming took 11 bases from V and 4 from J; bases not matched to a gene: 5. Germline CDR1 reads LNHDA; CDR2 reads SQIVND (reference sequence). The DNA of the CDR3 is TGTGCCGGGGGACAGGGCGTCACCGGGGAGCTGTTTTTT. Amino acids: CAGGQGVTGELFF.

This clone showed up just a few times. The CDR3 sequence: CASSQDPGGYTEAFF. CDR3 in DNA: TGTGCCAGCAGCCAAGATCCGGGAGGTTACACTGAAGCTTTCTTT. The gene calls are TRBV3-1 (or the pseudogene TRBV3-2) and TRBJ1-1; D remains ambiguous. The germline V and J ends were trimmed by 0 bases and 3 bases, with 11 bases remaining between them. The germline V gene encodes CDR1 LGHDT and CDR2 YNNKEL (reference sequence). CDR3 length: 15 amino acids.

The chain links TRBV11-3 to TRBJ2-1, with D perhaps TRBD1 (6 bases). V lost 5 bases to trimming and J lost 8 bases, with 10 bases between them. This CDR3 spans 12 amino acids. In germline, CDR1 is SGHNT, CDR2 YENEEA. This CDR3 is CASSLRGYEQFF. DNA of the CDR3: TGTGCCAGCAGCCTCAGGGGCTATGAGCAGTTCTTC.

This chain links TRBV4-2 with TRBJ2-1; TRBD2 matches 12 bases. Germline CDR1 LGHNA, CDR2 YNFKEQ. J gave up 7 bases and V 0 bases, and 7 bases lay outside the gene matches. This CDR3 is built from 17 residues. CDR3 protein: CASSQDIGLAGFNEQFF. CDR3 in DNA: TGTGCCAGCAGCCAAGATATCGGACTAGCGGGGTTTAATGAGCAGTTCTTC.

This clone was detected a few times. The CDR3 DNA is TGTGCCAGCAGGGGACTCGAGGACGCCTACGAGCAGTACTTC. It translates to CASRGLEDAYEQYF. This rearrangement joins TRBV21-1 to TRBJ2-7; the DNA was not used to check the table's D call, TRBD2. TRBV21-1 counts as a pseudogene. The CDR3 sequence is 14 residues long.

V and J are TRBV9 and TRBJ1-6; 7 bases are shared with TRBD1. The CDR3 is made up of 16 amino acids. Trimming removed 3 bases from V and 8 bases from J; junction bases left unmatched: 11. CDR1 is SGDLS and CDR2 is YYNGEE in the germline V gene. The CDR3 loop reads CASSGATGTADSPLHF. The CDR3 DNA reads as TGTGCCAGCAGCGGAGCGACCGGGACAGCCGATTCACCCCTCCACTTT.

The chain carries TRBV29-1 and TRBJ1-2, with D tentatively TRBD1 (5 bases). CDR1 and CDR2 (germline): SQVTM, ANQGSEA. V dropped 6 bases and J dropped 0 bases, with 11 bases sitting between them. The CDR3 covers 13 residues. The CDR3 protein is CSVRDWANYGYTF. The CDR3 DNA sequence: TGCAGCGTACGGGACTGGGCTAACTATGGCTACACCTTC.

The table lists this clone with a count of one. The rearrangement joins TRBV10-1 to TRBJ2-5; weak D call: TRBD2 (5 bases). CDR1 WNHNN and CDR2 SYGVQD come from the germline V gene (reference sequence). This CDR3 has 16 residues. Deletions cut 2 bases from V and 2 bases from J, with 15 bases between. In nucleotides, the CDR3 is TGCGCCAGCAGTGAGACAAGTCTGGGCGGGCAAGAGACCCAGTACTTC. Residues: CASSETSLGGQETQYF.

This chain uses TRBV11-2 with TRBJ2-2; TRBD2 is a possible D gene (6 bases). Germline V CDR1 and CDR2: SGHAT, FQNNGV. The CDR3 runs 14 residues. V dropped 1 base and J dropped 6 bases, with 9 bases sitting between them. CDR3 loop: CASSLVGGAGELFF. The CDR3 bases are TGTGCCAGCAGCTTAGTGGGGGGTGCCGGGGAGCTGTTTTTT.

The chain employs TRBV7-9 and TRBJ1-2; a weak D match, TRBD1 (5 bases). Germline-derived CDR1 and CDR2 are SEHNR and FQNEAQ (reference sequence). V was pared by 0 bases and J by 5 bases, with 16 bases between. CDR3 length equals 16 residues. CDR3 coding DNA: TGTGCCAGCAGCTTAGCGGCGGCTACTGCAGGGTATGGCTACACCTTC. It specifies CASSLAAATAGYGYTF.

V is TRBV18 and J is TRBJ1-2; D not certain. Trimming removed 2 bases at V and 2 bases at J, with 9 bases between. The CDR3 spans 14 residues. The germline V gene encodes CDR1 KGHSH and CDR2 LQKENI. CDR3 bases: TGTGCCAGCTCACCAGAGGAATCGAACTATGGCTACACCTTC. Translation gives CASSPEESNYGYTF.

The V gene is TRBV29-1, the J gene TRBJ1-2; 7 bases map to TRBD1. The V and J ends lost 3 bases and 8 bases, in that order; junction bases with no gene match: 15. Germline V gene data show CDR1 as SQVTM and CDR2 as ANQGSEA. This CDR3 region has 15 residues. CDR3 amino acids: CSVDPPTGEIGGYTF. CDR3 DNA: TGCAGCGTTGACCCTCCCACAGGGGAAATAGGAGGCTACACCTTC.

V is TRBV6-5 and J is TRBJ1-2; 8 bases fit TRBD1. Per the germline V gene, CDR1 is MNHEY and CDR2 is SVGAGI. The CDR3 runs 14 residues. Trimming removed 5 bases from V and 6 bases from J; junction bases left unmatched: 8. The CDR3 spells CASSPGQAKDGYTF. The CDR3 region has the DNA TGTGCCAGCAGTCCGGGACAGGCCAAGGATGGCTACACCTTC.

This clone occurred once. The gene calls are TRBV7-3 and TRBJ2-3, with 16 bases fitting TRBD2. CDR3 length: 17 residues. V gave up 5 bases and J gave up 8 bases; unmatched junction bases: 10. Germline assignment: CDR1 SGHTA and CDR2 FQGTGA. The CDR3 is CASSELGLAGGPGTQYF. CDR3 sequence (DNA): TGTGCCAGCAGCGAATTGGGACTAGCGGGGGGGCCGGGTACGCAGTATTTT.

This clone was detected only a few times. The chain carries TRBV7-9 and TRBJ1-1; D gene uncertain. The CDR3 sequence is 14 residues long. The germline V and J ends were trimmed by 0 bases and 0 bases, with 5 bases remaining between them. Germline CDR1 and CDR2: SEHNR and FQNEAQ (reference sequence). The CDR3 sequence: CASSLAGLNTEAFF. The CDR3 DNA follows: TGTGCCAGCAGCTTAGCTGGCCTGAACACTGAAGCTTTCTTT.

J is TRBJ1-2 and V is TRBV5-1, with D unclear. The V gene lost 1 base and the J gene lost 0 bases, with 16 bases spanning the gap. Germline V gene sequence: CDR1 SGHRS, CDR2 YFSETQ. CDR3 length equals 17 residues. CDR3 protein: CASSLWSGPAANYGYTF. CDR3 DNA sequence: TGCGCCAGCAGCTTGTGGTCCGGCCCGGCGGCTAACTATGGCTACACCTTC.

The chain has TRBV15 and TRBJ2-1, with 8 positions matching TRBD2. CDR3 length: 16 residues. Germline V gene lookup returns CDR1 LNHNV and CDR2 YYDKDF (reference sequence). Germline trimming cut 0 bases from V and 2 bases from J; bases unmatched to any gene: 3. The CDR3 coding sequence is TGTGCCACCAGCAGAGATCCGGGGGGGCCCTACAATGAGCAGTTCTTC. Protein product: CATSRDPGGPYNEQFF.

The chain is built from TRBV7-2 and TRBJ1-2; TRBD1 might be the D (5 bases). This CDR3 has 11 residues. V was pared by 4 bases and J by 8 bases, with 8 bases between. Germline assignment: CDR1 SGHTA and CDR2 FQGNSA. Here the CDR3 DNA reads TGTGCCAGCAGCTGGACATGGGGCTACACCTTC. It translates to CASSWTWGYTF.

The chain combines TRBV11-2 with TRBJ1-1, with D perhaps matching TRBD1 (5 bases). Per the germline V gene, CDR1 is SGHAT and CDR2 is FQNNGV. V lost 0 bases, J lost 6 bases, and 8 bases lay in between. The CDR3 sequence is 13 residues long. Here the CDR3 DNA reads TGTGCCAGCAGCTTAGATCCGGGGGCTGAAGCTTTCTTT. It translates to CASSLDPGAEAFF.

The CDR3 region is CASSTSGYSGNTIYF. In DNA, the CDR3 is TGTGCCAGCAGCACCTCAGGGTACTCTGGAAACACCATATATTTT. V and J are TRBV9 and TRBJ1-3; perhaps TRBD1 as D (5 bases). Germline CDR1 and CDR2: SGDLS and YYNGEE. The length of the CDR3 is 15 residues. Trimming left V 4 bases short and J 0 bases short, with 11 bases between.